The present T cell receptor beta chain was sequenced within a study of cytotoxic CD8 clonotypes in ibrutinib-treated CLL. A 1 in 200,000 to 1 in 1 million T cell depth was the sequencing target. Generated by immunoSEQ multiplex PCR, the TCRdb table keeps only in-frame clones and is missing some. The sample records roughly 330,000 clones, roughly 67% being singletons. The origin of this receptor is a human donor with chronic lymphocytic leukemia. The source was PBMCs, collected after 36 months of ibrutinib treatment.

Written as DNA, the CDR3 is TGTGCCAGCAGCCCAACTGGACGGTTCTCTGGAAACACCATATATTTT. This gives the protein CASSPTGRFSGNTIYF. This chain connects TRBV5-6 to TRBJ1-3; no clear D gene. This CDR3 is 16 amino acids long. From germline, CDR1 is SGHDT and CDR2 YYEEEE. Trimming stripped 4 bases from V and 0 bases from J, with 14 bases between.